Sequencing of this T cell receptor beta chain was carried out in a study of human T cells and chemical hapten exposure. About the study: Readings were taken at 6 days from patch tests that had applied 0.01% DPC to the upper back.

Indicated time point: patch test 1, 2 weeks after DPC sensitization. Treatment: therapeutic diphenylcyclopropenone sensitization with weekly scalp DPC. Before extraction, the whole blood was not fractionated, and total RNA was taken from it. General observations from the study: With alopecia, donors may have immune responses unlike healthy people's.

The CDR3 is 14 residues long. Germline loops: CDR1 MDHEN, CDR2 SYDVKM. The V end lost 10 bases, the J end lost 0 bases, and 15 bases lay between the germline ends. This clonotype showed up many times. Its target is unknown. TCRdb fed the RACE reads into MiXCR, producing one record per CDR3 protein. The sample consists of 75,000 to 90,000 distinct CDR3 sequences, under 9% of them appearing once. Sequenced material: whole blood, taken in connection with sensitization to the hapten diphenylcyclopropenone (DPC). V is TRBV28 and J is TRBJ1-1, with D possibly TRBD1 on 5 matching bases. The TCR was taken from a woman aged 25 to 39 with alopecia areata. Some clones in this sample may be carry-over from other donors' samples. For the CDR3, the DNA is TGTGCCACGGGCTCGTGGGGACTGAACACTGAAGCTTTCTTT. Its protein product is CATGSWGLNTEAFF.